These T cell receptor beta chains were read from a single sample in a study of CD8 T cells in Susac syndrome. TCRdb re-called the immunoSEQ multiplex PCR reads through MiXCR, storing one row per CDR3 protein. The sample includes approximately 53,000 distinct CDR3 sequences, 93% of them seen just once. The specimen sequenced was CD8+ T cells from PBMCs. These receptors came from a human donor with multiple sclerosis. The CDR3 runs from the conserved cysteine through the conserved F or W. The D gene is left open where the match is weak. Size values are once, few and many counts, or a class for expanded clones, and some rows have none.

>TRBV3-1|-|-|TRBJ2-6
TGTGCCAGCAGCCAAGATGACCCAGCGATCCTCTCTGGGGCCAACGTCCTGACTTTC
CASSQDDPAILSGANVLTF
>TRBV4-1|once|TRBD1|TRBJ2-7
TGCGCCAGCAGCCAAGATAGAGGGGGACAGGGGGATGAGGAGCAGTACTTC
CASSQDRGGQGDEEQYF
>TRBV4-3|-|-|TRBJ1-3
TGCGCCAGCAGCCAAGTAACATCTGCTGGAAACACCATATATTTT
CASSQVTSAGNTIYF
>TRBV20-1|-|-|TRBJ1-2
TGCAGTGCCAAACGGGGATGGTATGGCTACACCTTC
CSAKRGWYGYTF
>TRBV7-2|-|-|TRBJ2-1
TGTGCCAGCAGCTTATATTTCTGGGAGTCCTCCTACAATGAGCAGTTCTTC
CASSLYFWESSYNEQFF
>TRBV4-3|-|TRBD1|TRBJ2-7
TGCGCCAGCAGCCAGGACGACAGGGCTGATATTTCCTACGAGCAGTACTTC
CASSQDDRADISYEQYF
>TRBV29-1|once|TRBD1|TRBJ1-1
TGCAGCGCCTTAGGGACAGCACCTGAAGCTTTCTTT
CSALGTAPEAFF
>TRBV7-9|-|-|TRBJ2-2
TGTGCCAGCACCCCCTGGACCGGGGAGCTGTTTTTT
CASTPWTGELFF
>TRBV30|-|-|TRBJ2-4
TGTGCCTGCGTTTTTTGGGGCGCAGGGAACATTCAGTACTTC
CACVFWGAGNIQYF
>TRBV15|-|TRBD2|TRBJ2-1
TGTGCCACCAGCCCCCCTCCGGGACTAGCCGTGAATGAGCAGTTCTTC
CATSPPPGLAVNEQFF
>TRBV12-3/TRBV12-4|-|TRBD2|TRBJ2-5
TGTGCCAGCAGTTTGGTGGGGGGGATACAAGAGACCCAGTACTTC
CASSLVGGIQETQYF
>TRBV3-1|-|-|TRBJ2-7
TGTGCCAGCAGCCAAGAGGGCTCCTACGAGCAGTACTTC
CASSQEGSYEQYF
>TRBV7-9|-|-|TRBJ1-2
TGTGCCAGCAGCTTAGGAAGACTTTCGAGGGATGGCTACACCTTC
CASSLGRLSRDGYTF
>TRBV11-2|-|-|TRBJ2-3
TGTGCCAGCAGCTTGTGGGACACAGATACGCAGTATTTT
CASSLWDTDTQYF
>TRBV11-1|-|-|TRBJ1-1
TGTGCCAGCAGCCTTACAACGTCAAACACTGAAGCTTTCTTT
CASSLTTSNTEAFF
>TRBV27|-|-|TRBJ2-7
TGTGCCAGCAGTTTATCGGTGACAGGGAGGGAGCAGTACTTC
CASSLSVTGREQYF
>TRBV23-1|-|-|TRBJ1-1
TGCGCCAGCAGTCAATTTAATGACACAGGGTTGAACACTGAAGCTTTCTTT
CASSQFNDTGLNTEAFF
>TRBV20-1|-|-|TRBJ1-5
TGCAGTGCTAGTGAATGGGAATCCGGGGAGCAGCCCCAGCATTTT
CSASEWESGEQPQHF
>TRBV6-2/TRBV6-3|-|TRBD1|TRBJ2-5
TGTGCCAGCAGGCCGACAGGGCAAGAGACCCAGTACTTC
CASRPTGQETQYF
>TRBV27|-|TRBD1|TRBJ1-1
TGTGCCAGCAGTCTCGGGACAGGCATAACTGAAGCTTTCTTT
CASSLGTGITEAFF
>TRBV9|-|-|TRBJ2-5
TGTGCCAGCAGCGTAGCTGGTCGGGGAGAGACCCAGTACTTC
CASSVAGRGETQYF
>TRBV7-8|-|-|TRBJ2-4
TGTGCCAGCAGCCACGGGGGCTTCGCCAAAAACATTCAGTACTTC
CASSHGGFAKNIQYF
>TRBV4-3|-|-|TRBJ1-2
TGCGCCAGCAGCCAAGCTAACCAGGGCGTAATCTATGGCTACACCTTC
CASSQANQGVIYGYTF
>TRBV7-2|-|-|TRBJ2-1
TGTGCCAGCAGCTTACGACGGGGCTACAATGAGCAGTTCTTC
CASSLRRGYNEQFF
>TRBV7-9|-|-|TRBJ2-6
TGTGCCAGCAGCTCACCCGACCCCGGACTATCTGGGGCCAACGTCCTGACTTTC
CASSSPDPGLSGANVLTF
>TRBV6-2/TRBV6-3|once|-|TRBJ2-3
TGTGCCAGCAGTTACTCAAGAGACATCACCAATACGCAGTATTTT
CASSYSRDITNTQYF
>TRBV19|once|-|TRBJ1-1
TGTGCCAGTAGTATAACCCCCTCGACAGACGAAGCTTTCTTT
CASSITPSTDEAFF
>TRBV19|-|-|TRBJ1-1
TGTGCCAGCTCAGACGGCCTCCGAAGGACTGAAGCTTTCTTT
CASSDGLRRTEAFF
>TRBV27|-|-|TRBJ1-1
TGTGCCAGCAGACTGGGCTTCCTCCCTGTCAGACTGGCCACTGAAGCTTTCTTT
CASRLGFLPVRLATEAFF
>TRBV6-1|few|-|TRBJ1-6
TGTGCCAGCAGTGAAGCGCCGGCAGATAATTCACCCCTCCACTTT
CASSEAPADNSPLHF
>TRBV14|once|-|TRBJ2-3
TGTGCCAGCAGCTGGCAGGGTGTTGATACGCAGTATTTT
CASSWQGVDTQYF
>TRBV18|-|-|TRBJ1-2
TGTGCCAGCTCGCTGGGGCCTGCTAACTATGGCTACACCTTC
CASSLGPANYGYTF
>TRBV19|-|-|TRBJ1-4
TGTGCCAGTAGTATTTTCTCAACTAATGAAAAACTGTTTTTT
CASSIFSTNEKLFF
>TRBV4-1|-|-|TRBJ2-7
TGCGCCAGCAGCCATCGACAGTCTAACTACGAGCAGTACTTC
CASSHRQSNYEQYF
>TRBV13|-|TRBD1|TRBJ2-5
TGTGCCAGCAGCCCCCAGGGGGAGGAGACCCAGTACTTC
CASSPQGEETQYF
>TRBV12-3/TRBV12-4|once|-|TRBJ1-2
TGTGCCAGCAGTTTAGTGTCAAGCGGTTTAGGGGATGGCTACACCTTC
CASSLVSSGLGDGYTF
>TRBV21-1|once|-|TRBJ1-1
TGTGCCAGCAGCAAAGCGCTTTCTGACCGCCGCCTGCCGCAGACCCAGTGGGAAGCTTTCTTT
CASSKALSDRRLPQTQWEAFF
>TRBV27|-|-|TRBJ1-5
TGTGCCACCGGATTCTGGCCCCAGCATTTT
CATGFWPQHF
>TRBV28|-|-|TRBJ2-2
TGTGCCAGCAGTTTGGGAGATTACACCGGGGAGCTGTTTTTT
CASSLGDYTGELFF
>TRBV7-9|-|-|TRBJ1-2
TGTGCCAGCAGCTTCCGTCCAGACTATGGCTACACCTTC
CASSFRPDYGYTF
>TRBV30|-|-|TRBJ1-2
TGTGCCTGGAGTGTTCCGGGGGACCGCTACACCTTC
CAWSVPGDRYTF
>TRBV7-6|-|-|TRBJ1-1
TGTGCCAGCAGCGTAAACCGAGGGAACACTGAAGCTTTCTTT
CASSVNRGNTEAFF
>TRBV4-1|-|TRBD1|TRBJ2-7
TGCGCCAGCAGCCAAGGACAGGGACAGGGGTACGAGCAGTACTTC
CASSQGQGQGYEQYF
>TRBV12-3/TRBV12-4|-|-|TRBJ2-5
TGTGCCAGCAGTCCCCGACCCATACCTGGGGAGACCCAGTACTTC
CASSPRPIPGETQYF
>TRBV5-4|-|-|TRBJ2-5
TGTGCCAGCAGCTTGGCCGGGGCAGGCCGAGAGATCCAGTACTTC
CASSLAGAGREIQYF
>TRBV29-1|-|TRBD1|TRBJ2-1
TGCAGCGTGCTTACAGGGGGCTCCGATGAGCAGTTCTTC
CSVLTGGSDEQFF
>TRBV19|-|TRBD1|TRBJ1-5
TGTGCCAGTAGTATAGGTGACAGGGGGAATCAGCCCCAGCATTTT
CASSIGDRGNQPQHF
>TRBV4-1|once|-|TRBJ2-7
TGCGCCAGCAGCCAAGGGGTTGGGCTCCTGGTCGACGAGCAGTACTTC
CASSQGVGLLVDEQYF
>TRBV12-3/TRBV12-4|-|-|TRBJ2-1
TGTGCCAGCAGTCTCGGGACGGAGAACTACAATGAGCAGTTCTTC
CASSLGTENYNEQFF
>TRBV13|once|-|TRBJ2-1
TGTGCCAGCAGCCGCCGGGGATCCTCCTACAATGAGCAGTTCTTC
CASSRRGSSYNEQFF
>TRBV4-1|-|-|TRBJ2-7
TGCGCCAGCAGCCAAGATTACCCGGCGACCTACGAGCAGTACTTC
CASSQDYPATYEQYF
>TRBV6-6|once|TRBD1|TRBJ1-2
TGTGCCAGCAGCTTCGACAGGGGGCTCCCCTATGGCTACACCTTC
CASSFDRGLPYGYTF
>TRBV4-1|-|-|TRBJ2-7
TGCGCCAGCAGCTGGACGGTCGATAACTCCTACGAGCAGTACTTC
CASSWTVDNSYEQYF